Listed here are 20 T cell receptor beta chains from one sample, sequenced in a study of blood T cell repertoires in COVID-19 (dated by TCRdb to between 2020 and 2021). Library construction relied on the immunoSEQ multiplex PCR assay. TCRdb holds this immuneACCESS table with in-frame rearrangements only. Some clones are missing; in checked studies, unresolved V genes explain under half, and the rest has no known cause. The sample profile shows about 280,000 clones; roughly 85% of them were found once. Roughly 5% of the sample is taken by the ten largest. Sample: peripheral blood. The source is a man aged 50-60 years with active or convalescent COVID-19.

The chain uses TRBV7-9 and TRBJ1-1, with D perhaps matching TRBD1 (5 bases). Trimming shortened V by 6 bases and J by 9 bases, and 14 bases separated the two germline ends. The CDR3 is 12 amino acids. The germline CDR1 and CDR2 sequences are SEHNR and FQNEAQ (reference sequence). The CDR3 sequence: CASSLSTDKAFF. CDR3 sequence (DNA): TGTGCCAGCAGTCTAAGCACGGACAAAGCTTTCTTT.

CDR3: CASSLILSSGSQRDTQYF. Here the CDR3 DNA reads TGTGCCAGCAGTTTAATTCTCTCCAGCGGGAGCCAAAGAGATACGCAGTATTTT. The chain uses TRBV27 and TRBJ2-3, with TRBD2 matching over 8 bases. The CDR3 consists of 18 residues. CDR1 and CDR2 (germline): MNHEY, SMNVEV (reference sequence). V shed 2 bases, J shed 5 bases, and the junction held 15 bases outside the gene matches.

This rearrangement joins TRBV28 to TRBJ2-7; D possibly corresponds to TRBD2 (6 bases). V dropped 4 bases and J dropped 2 bases, with 9 bases sitting between them. The CDR3 contains 13 residues. Germline lookup yields CDR1 MDHEN and CDR2 SYDVKM. The CDR3, as DNA: TGTGCCAGCAGTTGGGGGGTAACCTACGAGCAGTACTTC. It translates to CASSWGVTYEQYF.

The chain links TRBV7-8 to TRBJ1-2; 7 bases are shared with TRBD1. There are 15 residues in the CDR3. The junction had 8 bases not matched to a gene; V was cut back by 7 bases and J by 0 bases. Germline V gene sequence: CDR1 SGHVS, CDR2 FQNEAQ. The CDR3 reads CASTSDRTANYGYTF. The DNA for the CDR3 is TGTGCCAGCACGTCGGACAGGACAGCTAACTATGGCTACACCTTC.

The chain combines TRBV28 with TRBJ1-5; tentative D call: TRBD1 (5 bases). The germline V gene has CDR1 MDHEN and CDR2 SYDVKM. The V end was cut by 6 bases, the J end by 3 bases, with 12 bases between. The CDR3 has 14 amino acids. The CDR3 DNA sequence: TGTGCCAGCAGCCTGACAGTTTACAATCAGCCCCAGCATTTT. It specifies CASSLTVYNQPQHF.

This CDR3 is CASSLAAALDADTQYF. In nucleotides, the CDR3 is TGTGCCAGCTCGCTGGCGGCAGCGTTAGACGCAGATACGCAGTATTTT. The V gene is TRBV18, the J gene TRBJ2-3; D is uncertain. V was pared by 6 bases and J by 4 bases, with 20 bases between. CDR3 length: 16 amino acids. The germline V gene encodes CDR1 KGHSH and CDR2 LQKENI. The variable domain in full, with the rest retrieved from reference TRBV18 and TRBJ2-3, is NAGVMQNPRHLVRRRGQEARLRCSPMKGHSHVYWYRQLPEEGLKFMVYLQKENIIDESGMPKERFSAEFPKEGPSILRIQQVVRGDSAAYFCASSLAAALDADTQYFGPGTRLTVL.

This rearrangement joins TRBV2 to TRBJ2-7, with 7 bases fitting TRBD1. The CDR3 has 13 residues. The V and J ends lost 4 bases and 5 bases, in that order; junction bases with no gene match: 5. Germline CDR1 is SNHLY and CDR2 is FYNNEI. CDR3 protein: CASSAQGVDEQYF. CDR3 coding DNA: TGTGCCAGCAGTGCTCAGGGGGTGGACGAGCAGTACTTC. Supplemented by reference TRBV2 and TRBJ2-7, the full variable domain reads EPEVTQTPSHQVTQMGQEVILRCVPISNHLYFYWYRQILGQKVEFLVSFYNNEISEKSEIFDDQFSVERPDGSNFTLKIRSTKLEDSAMYFCASSAQGVDEQYFGPGTRLTVT.

Notes on this clone: The junction departs from germline at one end; a sequencing error may be responsible. The rearrangement links TRBV30 to TRBJ2-7; D call uncertain. The CDR3 is made up of 12 amino acids. Germline assignment: CDR1 GTSNPN and CDR2 SVGIG (reference sequence). CDR3 loop: CAWSVSSHEQYF. The CDR3 region has the DNA TGTGCCTGGAGTGTTAGCTCCCACGAGCAGTACTTC.

The genes are TRBV5-1 and TRBJ1-2, with 7 bases matching TRBD1. The CDR3 has 13 amino acids. V trimming: 0 bases; J trimming: 8 bases; junction bases outside the gene matches: 4. Per the germline V gene, CDR1 is SGHRS and CDR2 is YFSETQ. CDR3 nucleotide sequence: TGCGCCAGCAGCTTGGAACAGGGGAACGGCTACACCTTC. It specifies CASSLEQGNGYTF.

The chain employs TRBV6-2 or TRBV6-3 and TRBJ2-1; 10 bases align to TRBD2. CDR3 size: 16 residues. CDR1 and CDR2 from the germline V gene are MNHEY and SVGEGT. J gave up 5 bases and V 5 bases, and 9 bases lay outside the gene matches. The CDR3 loop is CASSLPSGRVDNEQFF. Here the CDR3 DNA reads TGTGCCAGCAGTCTCCCTAGCGGGAGAGTAGACAATGAGCAGTTCTTC.

This clone was seen once. This chain links TRBV7-3 with TRBJ2-7; 8 nucleotides agree with TRBD1. CDR3 length: 21 amino acids. With 5 bases clipped from V and 5 bases from J, the junction kept 29 bases outside the gene matches. Germline V gene lookup returns CDR1 SGHTA and CDR2 FQGTGA. The CDR3 nucleotides are TGTGCCAGCAGCCCCAGGGGGCGTAGAGGGATCGAACAGGGCCCGCGGGACGAGCAGTACTTC. Protein product: CASSPRGRRGIEQGPRDEQYF.

Here the CDR3 reads CASSPRSGNIASTDTQYF. The DNA of the CDR3 is TGTGCCAGCAGTCCGCGTAGCGGGAATATTGCTAGCACAGATACGCAGTATTTT. The chain joins TRBV6-6 to TRBJ2-3; 8 bases fit TRBD2. V lost 5 bases and J lost 0; bases outside the gene matches: 13. From germline, CDR1 is MNHNY and CDR2 SVGAGI (reference sequence). The CDR3 spans 18 residues.

The rearrangement links TRBV19 to TRBJ2-7, with 9 bases aligning to TRBD1. The V gene's germline CDR1 is LNHDA and CDR2 SQIVND (reference sequence). Germline trimming cut 3 bases from V and 10 bases from J; bases unmatched to any gene: 16. This CDR3 region has 16 residues. The CDR3 sequence is CASSIYLGTGQPLQYF. CDR3 coding DNA: TGTGCCAGTAGTATCTATCTCGGGACAGGGCAACCTCTTCAGTACTTC.

The rearrangement links TRBV7-2 to TRBJ2-4; possible D gene TRBD1, 5 bases. V lost 1 base and J 0 bases, leaving 7 bases between the germline ends. CDR3 size: 15 residues. Germline V gene sequence: CDR1 SGHTA, CDR2 FQGNSA. The CDR3: CASSLGQTAKNIQYF. The CDR3, as DNA: TGTGCCAGCAGCTTAGGACAGACAGCCAAAAACATTCAGTACTTC.

The chain recombines TRBV5-1 with TRBJ2-1; the match to TRBD2 covers 9 bases. J was trimmed by 4 bases and V by 7 bases; bases with no gene match: 3. The length of the CDR3 is 13 residues. Germline CDR1 is SGHRS and CDR2 is YFSETQ. The CDR3 DNA reads TGCGCCAGCCGGACTAGCGAGTACAATGAGCAGTTCTTC. Amino acid sequence: CASRTSEYNEQFF.

The table lists this clone with a count of one. This chain uses TRBV30 with TRBJ2-1, with a tentative D call TRBD1 (5 bases). Germline CDR1 GTSNPN, CDR2 SVGIG (reference sequence). V lost 2 bases and J lost 4, with 12 bases in between. This CDR3 is 14 amino acids long. The DNA for the CDR3 is TGTGCCTGGAGTTTGCCTGGGGCATACAATGAGCAGTTCTTC. Translation gives CAWSLPGAYNEQFF.

This sequence joins TRBV5-1 and TRBJ2-1, with 12 bases matching TRBD2. This CDR3 has 20 residues. Per the germline V gene, CDR1 is SGHRS and CDR2 is YFSETQ. J was trimmed by 1 base and V by 4 bases; bases with no gene match: 15. The CDR3 DNA follows: TGCGCCAGCAGCCTACGGACTAGCGGGATCTCGCCTCAGTCCTACAATGAGCAGTTCTTC. Protein: CASSLRTSGISPQSYNEQFF. Variable domain in full (rest from reference TRBV5-1 and TRBJ2-1): KAGVTQTPRYLIKTRGQQVTLSCSPISGHRSVSWYQQTPGQGLQFLFEYFSETQRNKGNFPGRFSGRQFSNSRSEMNVSTLELGDSALYLCASSLRTSGISPQSYNEQFFGPGTRLTVL.

This clone was picked up one time. J is TRBJ1-2 and V is TRBV2, with 8 bases aligning to TRBD1. V dropped 0 bases and J dropped 5; count of bases not matched to a gene: 11. CDR1 is SNHLY and CDR2 is FYNNEI in the germline V gene. CDR3 length equals 17 residues. The CDR3 sequence: CASSEASRATGAYGYTF. In nucleotides, the CDR3 is TGTGCCAGCAGTGAAGCCTCGAGGGCGACAGGGGCTTATGGCTACACCTTC.

The V gene is TRBV7-2, the J gene TRBJ2-7, with 10 bases that match TRBD1. CDR3 length: 17 amino acids. Germline V gene data show CDR1 as SGHTA and CDR2 as FQGNSA. V lost 1 base and J lost 3; bases outside the gene matches: 9. CDR3 protein: CASSLGAPRTGGYEQYF. For the CDR3, the DNA is TGTGCCAGCAGCTTAGGTGCTCCAAGGACAGGGGGCTACGAGCAGTACTTC.

V usage is TRBV7-9 and J usage is TRBJ2-1, with 9 bases matching TRBD2. The V gene's germline CDR1 is SEHNR and CDR2 FQNEAQ (reference sequence). V gave up 4 bases and J gave up 6 bases; unmatched junction bases: 4. The CDR3 is 14 residues long. DNA for the CDR3: TGTGCCAGCAGCTCCCGGCGGGAGGGCAATGAGCAGTTCTTC. This gives the protein CASSSRREGNEQFF. The full variable domain, in which reference TRBV7-9 and TRBJ2-1 provide the parts outside the CDR3, is DTGVSQNPRHKITKRGQNVTFRCDPISEHNRLYWYRQTLGQGPEFLTYFQNEAQLEKSRLLSDRFSAERPKGSFSTLEIQRTEQGDSAMYLCASSSRREGNEQFFGPGTRLTVL.